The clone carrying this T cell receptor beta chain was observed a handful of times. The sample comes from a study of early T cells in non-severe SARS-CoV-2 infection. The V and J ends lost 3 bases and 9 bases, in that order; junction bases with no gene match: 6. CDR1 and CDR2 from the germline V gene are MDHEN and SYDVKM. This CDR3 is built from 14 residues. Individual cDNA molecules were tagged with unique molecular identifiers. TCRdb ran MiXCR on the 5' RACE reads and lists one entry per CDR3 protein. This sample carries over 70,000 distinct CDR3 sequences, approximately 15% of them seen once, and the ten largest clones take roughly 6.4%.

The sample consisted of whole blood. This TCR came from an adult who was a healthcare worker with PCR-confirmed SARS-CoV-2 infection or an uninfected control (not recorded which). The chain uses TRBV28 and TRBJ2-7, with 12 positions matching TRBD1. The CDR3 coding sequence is TGTGCCAGCAGTTTTGGGACAGGGGGCGCAAGGCAGTACTTC. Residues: CASSFGTGGARQYF. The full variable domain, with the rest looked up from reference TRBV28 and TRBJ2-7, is DVKVTQSSRYLVKRTGEKVFLECVQDMDHENMFWYRQDPGLGLRLIYFSYDVKMKEKGDIPEGYSVSREKKERFSLILESASTNQTSMYLCASSFGTGGARQYFGPGTRLTVT.